This TCR beta chain originates from a study of shared clonotypes between healthy human individuals. Profiling relied on immunoSEQ multiplex PCR, and the TCRdb table lists in-frame clones only, not all of them. The sample carries 2.5 million or so clones, just over 90% recorded once. CDR1 and CDR2 (germline): SGHRS, YFSETQ. J was trimmed by 7 bases and V by 4 bases; bases with no gene match: 14. This CDR3 contains 17 residues. For this clone: The target antigen is unknown.

The study enrolled healthy HIV-negative adults without recent acute infections or vaccinations as donors. Study-level results: The study sampled only blood, and tissue repertoires likely differ.

This chain connects TRBV5-1 to TRBJ2-2; 9 positions match TRBD1. This clonotype originated in a man between 18 and 35 years old in good health. The sequencing input was naive CD4+ T cells sorted from blood. The subset here: CD45RA+ positively selected. The CDR3 sequence: CASSLTPGQGMIGELFF. The CDR3 DNA reads TGCGCCAGCAGCCTGACGCCGGGACAGGGTATGATCGGGGAGCTGTTTTTT.